This T cell receptor (beta chain) was captured by sequencing in a study of naive and memory T cell subsets. Whole-study results and caveats: The RNA method is potentially sensitive to activation and differentiation changes.

The ends were cut back, 2 bases at V and 4 bases at J, with 13 bases in the middle. CDR1 and CDR2 (germline): DFQATT, SNEGSKA (reference sequence). The CDR3 loop spans 14 amino acids. In this sample, this clonotype turned up many times. What it recognizes is unknown. Adult healthy volunteers gave 2.5 ml peripheral blood for whole-blood RNA. Cells were not sorted; total RNA input targeted roughly 1 to 1000 ng. For blood and skin samples, reverse transcription used TCR alpha and beta constant primers. Four PCR rounds used nested alpha and beta constant region primers plus the SP2 primer. TCRdb processed the 5' RACE reads anew with MiXCR; each CDR3 protein has one entry. The sample yields tens of thousands of distinct CDR3 sequences, around a quarter seen once.

The sequence was collected from a female donor in good health. The gene calls are TRBV20-1 and TRBJ2-3; D may be TRBD1 (6 bases). CDR3 in amino acids: CSARPGVLADTQYF. DNA of the CDR3: TGCAGTGCTAGACCAGGGGTTCTTGCAGATACGCAGTATTTT.